A selection of T cell receptor beta chains follows, all from one sample in a study of blood T cell repertoires in COVID-19. Profiling relied on immunoSEQ multiplex PCR, and the TCRdb table lists in-frame clones only, not all of them. The table has some 100,000 clones, 85% seen once. The sample was peripheral blood. The receptors come from an older woman with active or convalescent COVID-19. Each CDR3 is given with its conserved first and last residue. A D gene is named only where the DNA matches it firmly. Size is stated for part of the rows, as once, few or many counts, or as a class when the clone is expanded.

cdr3_aa | cdr3_nt | clone_size | j_call | v_call | d_call
CASSPSGRALNEQFF | TGTGCCAGCAGCCCCAGCGGGAGGGCCCTCAATGAGCAGTTCTTC | . | TRBJ2-1 | TRBV28 | TRBD2
CASSPSAEWGPEAFF | TGTGCCAGCTCACCCAGCGCCGAGTGGGGGCCTGAAGCTTTCTTT | . | TRBJ1-1 | TRBV18 | .
CASSPTRTRSTTDTQYF | TGTGCCAGCAGTCCGACTCGGACTCGATCGACGACAGATACGCAGTATTTT | . | TRBJ2-3 | TRBV27 | .
CASSQGHGGGNEKLFF | TGCGCCAGCAGCCAAGGTCATGGGGGAGGTAATGAAAAACTGTTTTTT | once | TRBJ1-4 | TRBV4-3 | .
CAISDSGTGDTEAFF | TGTGCCATCAGTGATTCTGGGACAGGGGACACTGAAGCTTTCTTT | . | TRBJ1-1 | TRBV10-3 | TRBD1
CASTRDAGATDTQYF | TGTGCCAGCACCCGGGACGCGGGGGCAACAGATACGCAGTATTTT | . | TRBJ2-3 | TRBV4-2 | .
CAISVLGGTITDTQYF | TGTGCCATCAGTGTTTTGGGCGGGACCATCACAGATACGCAGTATTTT | . | TRBJ2-3 | TRBV10-3 | .
CASSPEQFF | TGTGCCAGCAGCCCAGAGCAGTTCTTC | once | TRBJ2-1 | TRBV3-1/TRBV3-2 | .
CASSIRPGQGVETQYF | TGTGCCAGTAGTATAAGGCCGGGACAGGGGGTTGAGACCCAGTACTTC | few | TRBJ2-5 | TRBV19 | TRBD1
CASSLGQSDNYGYTF | TGTGCCAGCAGCTTAGGACAGAGCGATAACTATGGCTACACCTTC | . | TRBJ1-2 | TRBV7-9 | .
CASTSWYNEQFF | TGTGCCAGCACTAGCTGGTACAATGAGCAGTTCTTC | . | TRBJ2-1 | TRBV28 | .
CASSQALAGEETQYF | TGTGCCAGTAGTCAGGCACTAGCGGGAGAAGAGACCCAGTACTTC | . | TRBJ2-5 | TRBV19 | TRBD2
CASSSGTGEINSPLHF | TGTGCCAGCAGCTCAGGGACTGGGGAAATTAATTCACCCCTCCACTTT | . | TRBJ1-6 | TRBV14 | .
CASRKSTGEAFF | TGTGCCAGCAGAAAATCCACAGGTGAAGCTTTCTTT | . | TRBJ1-1 | TRBV25-1 | .
CASRPVSGSPISEQYF | TGTGCCAGCAGACCAGTTAGCGGGAGCCCGATTAGCGAGCAGTACTTC | . | TRBJ2-7 | TRBV11-2 | TRBD2
CASSPRRGGRDDTGELFF | TGTGCCAGCAGTCCCCGGAGGGGGGGGCGGGACGACACCGGGGAGCTGTTTTTT | . | TRBJ2-2 | TRBV28 | .
CASSLQGPGNTIYF | TGTGCCAGCAGCTTACAGGGGCCCGGAAACACCATATATTTT | . | TRBJ1-3 | TRBV13 | .
CASSDSQALNEKLFF | TGTGCCAGCAGTGACTCGCAGGCCCTCAATGAAAAACTGTTTTTT | . | TRBJ1-4 | TRBV6-6 | .
CANGQGPIEAFF | TGTGCCAACGGACAGGGTCCCATTGAAGCTTTCTTT | . | TRBJ1-1 | TRBV7-2 | TRBD1
CASSENYRETEAFF | TGTGCCAGCAGTGAAAACTACAGGGAAACTGAAGCTTTCTTT | once | TRBJ1-1 | TRBV6-1 | .
CATSENGQGDYGYTF | TGTGCCACCAGTGAAAACGGACAGGGGGACTATGGCTACACCTTC | . | TRBJ1-2 | TRBV24-1 | TRBD1
CASTSAASGYTF | TGTGCCAGCACAAGTGCAGCGAGTGGCTACACCTTC | . | TRBJ1-2 | TRBV6-5 | .
CASSLGNRGSSPLHF | TGTGCCAGCAGCTTAGGTAACAGGGGAAGTTCACCCCTCCACTTT | . | TRBJ1-6 | TRBV7-2 | TRBD1
CASSYGQGSYEQYF | TGTGCCAGCAGTTACGGACAGGGCTCCTACGAGCAGTACTTC | . | TRBJ2-7 | TRBV6-6 | TRBD1
CSVVGGDRVEEKLFF | TGCAGCGTTGTAGGAGGGGACAGGGTCGAGGAAAAACTGTTTTTT | . | TRBJ1-4 | TRBV29-1 | TRBD1
CASSESMGPTNEKLFF | TGTGCCAGCAGTGAGTCGATGGGGCCAACTAATGAAAAACTGTTTTTT | . | TRBJ1-4 | TRBV6-1 | .
CASSQTVAGEANEQFF | TGCGCCAGCAGCCAAACCGTAGCGGGGGAGGCCAATGAGCAGTTCTTC | . | TRBJ2-1 | TRBV4-3 | TRBD2
CASSNRLAGGNEQFF | TGTGCCAGCAGCAATCGACTAGCGGGAGGCAATGAGCAGTTCTTC | . | TRBJ2-1 | TRBV3-1/TRBV3-2 | TRBD2
CAAQGSTDTQYF | TGTGCCGCCCAGGGTAGCACAGATACGCAGTATTTT | . | TRBJ2-3 | TRBV7-2 | .
CASSAGKGIDTIYF | TGTGCCAGCAGCGCAGGAAAGGGGATTGACACCATATATTTT | . | TRBJ1-3 | TRBV11-3 | .
CASSEALLGLAVNEQFF | TGTGCCAGCAGTGAAGCGCTTCTTGGACTAGCGGTAAATGAGCAGTTCTTC | . | TRBJ2-1 | TRBV6-1 | TRBD2
CASSLRAGGTSYEQYF | TGTGCCAGCAGCCTTCGAGCGGGGGGGACCTCCTACGAGCAGTACTTC | . | TRBJ2-7 | TRBV6-2/TRBV6-3 | TRBD2
CASSTGTGRLGYGYTF | TGTGCCAGCTCGACCGGTACAGGGCGGCTAGGCTATGGCTACACCTTC | . | TRBJ1-2 | TRBV18 | .
CASQGQASTDTQYF | TGTGCCAGCCAGGGACAGGCTAGCACAGATACGCAGTATTTT | . | TRBJ2-3 | TRBV9 | TRBD1
CATSESGTGIQETQYF | TGTGCCACCAGTGAGTCCGGGACAGGGATCCAGGAGACCCAGTACTTC | . | TRBJ2-5 | TRBV24-1 | TRBD1
CASSLRGGETQYF | TGCGCCAGCAGCCTTCGCGGGGGAGAGACCCAGTACTTC | . | TRBJ2-5 | TRBV4-3 | TRBD2
CASSYRTSGDTGELFF | TGTGCCAGCAGTTACAGAACTAGCGGCGACACCGGGGAGCTGTTTTTT | . | TRBJ2-2 | TRBV6-5 | TRBD2
CASSEADRALIKAFF | TGTGCCAGCAGCGAGGCCGACAGGGCCCTAATTAAAGCTTTCTTT | . | TRBJ1-1 | TRBV6-5 | TRBD1
CASSLYPEPQHF | TGTGCCAGCAGCCTCTACCCGGAGCCCCAGCATTTT | once | TRBJ1-5 | TRBV7-8 | .
CASSPGQRNTEAFF | TGTGCCAGCAGCCCCGGACAGCGGAACACTGAAGCTTTCTTT | . | TRBJ1-1 | TRBV7-2 | .
CASSPRTARNTIYF | TGTGCCAGCAGTCCGAGGACAGCAAGAAACACCATATATTTT | . | TRBJ1-3 | TRBV25-1 | .
CASSMDGRKTYEQYF | TGTGCCAGTAGTATGGATGGCAGGAAGACCTACGAGCAGTACTTC | . | TRBJ2-7 | TRBV19 | .
CASIVLYTGELFF | TGTGCCAGCATTGTACTCTACACCGGGGAGCTGTTTTTT | . | TRBJ2-2 | TRBV2 | .
CASSLSAVELFF | TGTGCCAGCAGCTTAAGCGCGGTGGAGCTGTTTTTT | few | TRBJ2-2 | TRBV7-9 | .
CASSIMEGNSPLHF | TGTGCCAGTAGTATAATGGAGGGGAATTCACCCCTCCACTTT | . | TRBJ1-6 | TRBV19 | .
CASSQDTEAFF | TGTGCCAGCAGCCAGGACACTGAAGCTTTCTTT | . | TRBJ1-1 | TRBV6-5 | .
CASSTTRPVGDTQYF | TGTGCCAGCAGCACTACTAGGCCCGTTGGAGATACGCAGTATTTT | . | TRBJ2-3 | TRBV2 | .
CASSSLLMNTEAFF | TGCGCCAGCAGCTCCCTACTGATGAACACTGAAGCTTTCTTT | . | TRBJ1-1 | TRBV5-1 | .
CASSEGGWGGGTEAFF | TGTGCCAGCAGTGAAGGGGGTTGGGGAGGCGGTACTGAAGCTTTCTTT | few | TRBJ1-1 | TRBV6-1 | .
CASSMSRNTGELFF | TGTGCCAGTAGTATGTCTCGGAACACCGGGGAGCTGTTTTTT | . | TRBJ2-2 | TRBV19 | .
CASTLTGGKEKLFF | TGTGCCAGCACCCTGACAGGGGGCAAGGAAAAACTGTTTTTT | . | TRBJ1-4 | TRBV5-5 | TRBD1
CASSYQGVYGYTF | TGTGCCAGCAGTTACCAGGGCGTATACGGCTACACCTTC | few | TRBJ1-2 | TRBV6-2/TRBV6-3 | .